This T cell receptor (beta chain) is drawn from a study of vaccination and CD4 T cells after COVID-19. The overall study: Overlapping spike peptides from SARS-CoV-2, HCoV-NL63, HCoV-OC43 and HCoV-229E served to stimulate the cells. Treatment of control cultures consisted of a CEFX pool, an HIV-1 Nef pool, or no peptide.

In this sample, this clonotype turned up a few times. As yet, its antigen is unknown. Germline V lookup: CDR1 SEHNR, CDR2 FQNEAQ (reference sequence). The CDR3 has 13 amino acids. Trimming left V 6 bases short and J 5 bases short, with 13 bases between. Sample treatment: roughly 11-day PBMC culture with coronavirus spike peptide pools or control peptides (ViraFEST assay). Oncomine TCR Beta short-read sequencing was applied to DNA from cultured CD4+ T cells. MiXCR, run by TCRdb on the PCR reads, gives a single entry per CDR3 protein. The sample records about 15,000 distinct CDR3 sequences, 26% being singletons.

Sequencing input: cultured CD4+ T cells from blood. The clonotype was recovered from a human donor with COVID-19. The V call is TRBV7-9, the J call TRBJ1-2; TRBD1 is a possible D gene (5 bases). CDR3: CASRPDRNYGYTF. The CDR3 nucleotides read TGTGCCAGCAGGCCAGACAGAAATTATGGCTACACCTTC.